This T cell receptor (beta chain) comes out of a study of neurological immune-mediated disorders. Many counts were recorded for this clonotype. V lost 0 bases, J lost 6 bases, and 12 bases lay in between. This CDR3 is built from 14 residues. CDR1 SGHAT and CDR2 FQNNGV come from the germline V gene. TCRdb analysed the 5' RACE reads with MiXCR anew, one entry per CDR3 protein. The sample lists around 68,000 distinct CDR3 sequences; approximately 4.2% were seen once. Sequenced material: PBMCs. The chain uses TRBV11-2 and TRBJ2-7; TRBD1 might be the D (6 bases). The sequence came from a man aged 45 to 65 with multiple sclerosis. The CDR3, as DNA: TGTGCCAGCAGCTTAGAAAACAGGGCGGGCGAGCAGTACTTC. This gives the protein CASSLENRAGEQYF.